This T cell receptor beta chain was profiled in a study of HIV-infected patients and healthy controls. This clonotype showed up many times. Alpha and beta constant-region primers primed reverse transcription of about 500 ng RNA. Alpha and beta chain libraries were made separately by chain-specific third strand synthesis with multiplexing indices. TCRdb redid the calling of the 5' RACE reads with MiXCR, one entry per CDR3 protein. Of around 11,000 distinct CDR3 sequences listed, 8.5% to 12% are singletons. No cell fractionation was done, so the repertoire covers all unsorted peripheral blood T cells. Germline CDR1 ENHRY, CDR2 SYGVKD. Losses at the gene ends were 1 base for V and 0 bases for J; bases not matched to a gene: 3. CDR3 length: 16 amino acids.

The V gene is TRBV10-3, the J gene TRBJ2-1, with 7 nucleotides matching TRBD2. The sequence came from an adult with HIV infection. The source was blood, collected before antiretroviral therapy. Here the CDR3 reads CAISEWEGSSYNEQFF. As DNA, the CDR3 is TGTGCCATCAGTGAGTGGGAGGGCAGCTCCTACAATGAGCAGTTCTTC.